One and the same sample provided the 11 T cell receptor beta chains below, sequenced in a study of cytotoxic CD8 clonotypes in ibrutinib-treated CLL. Data came from immunoSEQ multiplex PCR; TCRdb stores just in-frame clones and leaves some out. The sample records approximately 70,000 clones, around nine tenths being singletons. The starting material was PBMCs, obtained after 12 months of ibrutinib treatment. The receptors shown here come from a human donor with chronic lymphocytic leukemia.

The V and J genes are TRBV5-1 and TRBJ1-1, with a tentative D call TRBD1 (6 bases). Germline V lookup: CDR1 SGHRS, CDR2 YFSETQ. CDR3 length equals 15 residues. With 2 bases removed from V and 4 bases from J, the gap between germline ends came to 15 bases. The DNA for the CDR3 is TGCGCCAGCAGCTTAACAGGGAGGGGAAGCACTGAAGCTTTCTTT. It yields the protein CASSLTGRGSTEAFF.

The rearrangement joins TRBV9 to TRBJ2-7; possible D gene TRBD1, 5 bases. The CDR3 sequence is 15 residues long. The V and J ends lost 0 bases and 2 bases respectively, with 12 bases between them. CDR1 and CDR2 from the germline V gene are SGDLS and YYNGEE. CDR3: CASSVGQQATYEQYF. CDR3 nucleotides: TGTGCCAGCAGCGTAGGACAACAGGCGACCTACGAGCAGTACTTC.

The chain combines TRBV5-1 with TRBJ2-5; 10 bases map to TRBD2. Losses at the gene ends were 2 bases for V and 5 bases for J; bases not matched to a gene: 3. This CDR3 comprises 14 residues. The V gene's germline CDR1 is SGHRS and CDR2 YFSETQ. The CDR3 bases are TGCGCCAGCAGCTTTAGCGGGAGGTCTGAGACCCAGTACTTC. Amino acid sequence: CASSFSGRSETQYF.

The chain combines TRBV30 with TRBJ2-7; 7 bases are a match to TRBD2. V gave up 2 bases and J gave up 2 bases; unmatched junction bases: 6. Germline loops: CDR1 GTSNPN, CDR2 SVGIG (reference sequence). The CDR3 length is 14 residues. CDR3: CAWSRGRAAYEQYF. CDR3 nucleotide sequence: TGTGCCTGGAGTCGTGGGAGGGCGGCCTACGAGCAGTACTTC. Together with reference TRBV30 and TRBJ2-7, the CDR3 gives the full variable domain: SQTIHQWPATLVQPVGSPLSLECTVEGTSNPNLYWYRQAAGRGLQLLFYSVGIGQISSEVPQNLSASRPQDRQFILSSKKLLLSDSGFYLCAWSRGRAAYEQYFGPGTRLTVT.

This chain links TRBV4-3 with TRBJ1-2; a weak D match, TRBD1 (6 bases). The germline CDR1 and CDR2 sequences are LGHNA and YSLEER. This CDR3 is built from 16 residues. Trimming cost V 0 bases and J 4 bases, with 15 bases left between them. Here the CDR3 reads CASSQDRGGRLYGYTF. The CDR3 bases are TGCGCCAGCAGCCAAGATCGGGGGGGGCGTCTCTATGGCTACACCTTC.

The V call is TRBV6-1, the J call TRBJ2-2; 12 bases align to TRBD2. The CDR3 runs 16 residues. The J segment lost 7 bases and the V segment lost 4 bases, leaving 7 bases of the junction unmatched. Germline loops: CDR1 MNHNS, CDR2 SASEGT. CDR3 sequence (DNA): TGTGCCAGCAGTGCGAGACTAGCGGGAGACAGCGGGGAGCTGTTTTTT. It codes for CASSARLAGDSGELFF.

V usage is TRBV14 and J usage is TRBJ2-3; D is possibly TRBD2 (6 bases). From germline, CDR1 is SGHDN and CDR2 FVKESK. The V end was cut by 4 bases, the J end by 3 bases, with 17 bases between. The CDR3 spans 16 residues. The CDR3 region is CASSPSTLTRTDTQYF. As DNA, the CDR3 is TGTGCCAGCAGCCCCTCGACCTTGACTAGAACAGATACGCAGTATTTT.

The rearrangement links TRBV5-1 to TRBJ2-3; TRBD2 might be the D (6 bases). Trimming removed 2 bases from V and 4 bases from J, with 8 bases in between. Looked up from germline, CDR1 is SGHRS and CDR2 is YFSETQ. The CDR3 runs to 13 residues. DNA for the CDR3: TGCGCCAGCAGCTTTACTAGCTCAGATACGCAGTATTTT. It codes for CASSFTSSDTQYF. Full variable domain (missing parts from reference TRBV5-1 and TRBJ2-3): KAGVTQTPRYLIKTRGQQVTLSCSPISGHRSVSWYQQTPGQGLQFLFEYFSETQRNKGNFPGRFSGRQFSNSRSEMNVSTLELGDSALYLCASSFTSSDTQYFGPGTRLTVL.

V gene TRBV4-1 combines with J gene TRBJ2-7; 11 nucleotides line up with TRBD1. Germline V gene sequence: CDR1 MGHRA, CDR2 YSYEKL. The CDR3 consists of 15 residues. After removal of 4 bases from V and 2 bases from J, the junction contained 4 bases not matched to a gene. The CDR3 DNA is TGCGCCAGCAGCCTCGGGGACAGGGGGGCCTACGAGCAGTACTTC. Amino acid sequence: CASSLGDRGAYEQYF.

V is TRBV10-1 and J is TRBJ2-1; D possibly corresponds to TRBD2 (5 bases). CDR1 WNHNN and CDR2 SYGVQD come from the germline V gene (reference sequence). The CDR3 is 13 residues long. V lost 6 bases, J lost 9 bases, and 15 bases lay in between. DNA of the CDR3: TGCGCCAGCAGCAATCGGGATTATCTTGAGCAGTTCTTC. Translated: CASSNRDYLEQFF.

This sequence joins TRBV27 and TRBJ1-5, with D uncertain. The CDR3 is made up of 13 amino acids. Trimming stripped 0 bases from V and 3 bases from J, with 3 bases between. Looked up from germline, CDR1 is MNHEY and CDR2 is SMNVEV (reference sequence). This chain's CDR3 is CASSLSPNQPQHF. The CDR3 bases are TGTGCCAGCAGTTTATCACCCAATCAGCCCCAGCATTTT.